This T cell receptor (beta chain) was identified during a study of T cells in Graves' hyperthyroidism and ophthalmopathy. The germline V gene has CDR1 LNHDA and CDR2 SQIVND (reference sequence). V was clipped by 5 bases and J by 8 bases; unmatched bases: 6. The CDR3 runs to 15 residues. Researchers amplified the TCR beta CDR3 regions from RNA transcripts. The TCR CDR3 first-round RT-PCR relied on the HTBI primer set. MiXCR was run by TCRdb on the multiplex PCR reads, yielding one entry per CDR3 protein. The sample shows about 500,000 distinct CDR3 sequences, 15% to 20% of them seen only once. The gene calls are TRBV19 and TRBJ2-1, with TRBD2 matching over 13 bases. This clonotype was obtained from a woman aged 25 to 39 with Graves' ophthalmopathy. The sample consisted of blood. CDR3 in amino acids: CASSPGTSGIYEQFF. The CDR3 nucleotides are TGTGCCAGTAGTCCCGGGACTAGCGGGATCTATGAGCAGTTCTTC. Together with reference TRBV19 and TRBJ2-1, the CDR3 gives the full variable domain: DGGITQSPKYLFRKEGQNVTLSCEQNLNHDAMYWYRQDPGQGLRLIYYSQIVNDFQKGDIAEGYSVSREKKESFPLTVTSAQKNPTAFYLCASSPGTSGIYEQFFGPGTRLTVL.